The clone carrying this TCR beta chain was seen a single time. Its antigen is not identified. Trimming cost V 2 bases and J 4 bases, with 11 bases left between them. Germline V lookup: CDR1 MNHNY, CDR2 SVGAGI (reference sequence). The CDR3 extends over 14 amino acids. PCR employed 60 Vbeta and 13 Jbeta primers. Clones were read by immunoSEQ multiplex PCR, and TCRdb kept only the in-frame ones, dropping some. Of about 120,000 clones in the sample, 81% were seen once. This sample was included in a study of cytomegalovirus exposure and HLA in healthy donors. General study points: Usually a TCR sequence was rare, but some public TCRs were found in many donors.

The rearrangement uses TRBV6-6 and TRBJ1-2, with unresolved D. This sequence originates from a woman in her twenties or thirties in good health and CMV-seronegative. Sequenced material: PBMCs. The CDR3 bases are TGTGCCAGCAGTTACCCGTACAGTTCCTATGGCTACACCTTC. Translated: CASSYPYSSYGYTF.